These 25 T cell receptor beta chains share one sample of origin, sequenced in a study of cytomegalovirus exposure and HLA in healthy donors. The PCR was carried out with 60 Vbeta primers and 13 Jbeta primers. Produced via immunoSEQ multiplex PCR; TCRdb's table is partial and in-frame only. Seen here are 140,000 to 150,000 clones, 79% observed once, and the top ten hold less than 8%. Sequences were obtained from PBMCs. The receptors originated from a woman aged 35 to 49 in good health and CMV-seropositive.

The gene calls are TRBV28 and TRBJ2-3; TRBD1 matches 7 bases. J gave up 0 bases and V 11 bases, and 17 bases lay outside the gene matches. This CDR3 comprises 17 residues. Germline V gene lookup returns CDR1 MDHEN and CDR2 SYDVKM. This CDR3 reads CAAHSATGAISTDTQYF. In DNA form, the CDR3 reads TGTGCCGCTCACTCCGCAACAGGGGCCATAAGCACAGATACGCAGTATTTT.

As for this clone: This specimen includes other DNA sequences encoding the same CDR3. The rearrangement uses TRBV18 and TRBJ2-5; 8 bases match TRBD1. Germline assignment: CDR1 KGHSH and CDR2 LQKENI. The V segment lost 3 bases and the J segment 4 bases; nucleotides outside the gene matches: 10. There are 16 residues in the CDR3. The CDR3 reads CASSPLGGQGSETQYF. In DNA form, the CDR3 reads TGTGCCAGCTCACCCCTAGGCGGACAGGGTTCAGAGACCCAGTACTTC.

The V call is TRBV7-3, the J call TRBJ2-1, with D possibly matching TRBD1 (6 bases). Germline CDR1 SGHTA, CDR2 FQGTGA. The CDR3 loop spans 15 amino acids. Trimming stripped 2 bases from V and 0 bases from J, with 8 bases between. The CDR3 nucleotides are TGTGCCAGCAGCTTACTGACAGGCTCCTACAATGAGCAGTTCTTC. This codes for CASSLLTGSYNEQFF.

This clone was counted a few times. The V and J genes are TRBV7-2 and TRBJ2-3, with D perhaps TRBD1 (6 bases). The CDR3 contains 15 residues. The V gene's germline CDR1 is SGHTA and CDR2 FQGNSA. V was cut by 4 bases and J by 2 bases, with 13 bases left in between. CDR3 residues: CASSYRGQYTDTQYF. The CDR3 DNA reads TGTGCCAGCAGCTACCGCGGACAGTACACAGATACGCAGTATTTT. The entire variable domain, with the rest obtained from reference TRBV7-2 and TRBJ2-3, is as follows: GAGVSQSPSNKVTEKGKDVELRCDPISGHTALYWYRQSLGQGLEFLIYFQGNSAPDKSGLPSDRFSAERTGGSVSTLTIQRTQQEDSAVYLCASSYRGQYTDTQYFGPGTRLTVL.

The rearrangement joins TRBV7-3 to TRBJ1-6; D is possibly TRBD1 (5 bases). This CDR3 has 17 residues. Trimming removed 0 bases from V and 5 bases from J, with 14 bases in between. Germline CDR1 is SGHTA and CDR2 is FQGTGA. CDR3 sequence: CASSLTSPGTNNSPLHF. Here the CDR3 DNA reads TGTGCCAGCAGCTTAACGTCCCCCGGGACTAATAATTCACCCCTCCACTTT. Filled out from reference TRBV7-3 and TRBJ1-6, the complete variable domain reads GAGVSQTPSNKVTEKGKYVELRCDPISGHTALYWYRQSLGQGPEFLIYFQGTGAADDSGLPNDRFFAVRPEGSVSTLKIQRTERGDSAVYLCASSLTSPGTNNSPLHFGNGTRLTVT.

This chain joins TRBV9 and TRBJ2-1; 8 bases agree with TRBD1. Germline CDR1 is SGDLS and CDR2 is YYNGEE. V lost 2 bases, J lost 6 bases, and 4 bases stayed unmatched. The CDR3 runs 14 residues. CDR3 DNA sequence: TGTGCCAGCAGCGTGCCGACAGGGGCCAATGAGCAGTTCTTC. Protein sequence: CASSVPTGANEQFF.

CDR3 nucleotide sequence: TGTGCCAGCAGTTTATCAGACAGAAGAAACACTGAAGCTTTCTTT. Translating gives CASSLSDRRNTEAFF. The chain couples TRBV28 to TRBJ1-1; maybe TRBD1 (5 bases). Trimming pared 1 base from V and 2 bases from J, leaving 11 bases between. The germline V gene has CDR1 MDHEN and CDR2 SYDVKM. The CDR3 sequence is 15 residues long.

This chain joins TRBV9 and TRBJ2-1, with 11 bases matching TRBD2. Germline values: CDR1 SGDLS, CDR2 YYNGEE. This CDR3 comprises 17 residues. V dropped 2 bases and J dropped 2; count of bases not matched to a gene: 6. CDR3 sequence (DNA): TGTGCCAGCAGCGTGACTAGCGGGGACCCCCCCTACAATGAGCAGTTCTTC. This gives the protein CASSVTSGDPPYNEQFF. Looking up the rest from reference TRBV9 and TRBJ2-1 gives the full variable domain: DSGVTQTPKHLITATGQRVTLRCSPRSGDLSVYWYQQSLDQGLQFLIQYYNGEERAKGNILERFSAQQFPDLHSELNLSSLELGDSALYFCASSVTSGDPPYNEQFFGPGTRLTVL.

As to this clone: One end of the junction is discordant with germline, which a read error may explain. The chain links TRBV19 to TRBJ2-7; TRBD1 aligns across 8 bases. The CDR3 has 15 amino acids. The germline V gene encodes CDR1 LNHDA and CDR2 SQIVND (reference sequence). The CDR3 bases are TGTGCCAGTAGCATAGGGACAGGCGCTACCTACGAGCAGTACTTC. Translation gives CASSIGTGATYEQYF. Full variable domain (missing parts from reference TRBV19 and TRBJ2-7): DGGITQSPKYLFRKEGQNVTLSCEQNLNHDAMYWYRQDPGQGLRLIYYSQIVNDFQKGDIAEGYSVSREKKESFPLTVTSAQKNPTAFYLCASSIGTGATYEQYFGPGTRLTVT.

The chain is built from TRBV7-9 and TRBJ1-2; D not certain. Trimming pared 4 bases from V and 3 bases from J, leaving 9 bases between. Germline V gives CDR1 SEHNR, CDR2 FQNEAQ (reference sequence). CDR3 length: 13 residues. Here the CDR3 reads CASSSNFDYGYTF. In DNA form, the CDR3 reads TGTGCCAGCAGCTCAAATTTTGACTATGGCTACACCTTC.

As to this clone: A read error may account for a junction end that differs from germline. The V and J genes are TRBV6-1 and TRBJ2-1; 9 nucleotides agree with TRBD2. Germline CDR1 is MNHNS and CDR2 is SASEGT. The CDR3 loop spans 16 amino acids. The CDR3 DNA follows: TGTGCCAGCAGTGAACTAGCGGGGAGATACTACGATGAGCAGTTCTTC. Protein: CASSELAGRYYDEQFF.

Only a few counts were recorded for this clone. V and J are TRBV5-1 and TRBJ2-3; tentative D call: TRBD1 (6 bases). The germline V gene encodes CDR1 SGHRS and CDR2 YFSETQ. CDR3 length: 14 amino acids. The V end was cut by 4 bases, the J end by 2 bases, with 11 bases between. CDR3 sequence (DNA): TGCGCCAGCAGCCAGACAGGAGTCACAGATACGCAGTATTTT. Its protein product is CASSQTGVTDTQYF.

The J gene is TRBJ2-3, the V gene TRBV2; TRBD1 agrees at 9 bases. With 4 bases clipped from V and 8 bases from J, the junction kept 4 bases outside the gene matches. The CDR3 is 13 amino acids. Germline-derived CDR1 and CDR2 are SNHLY and FYNNEI. CDR3 in amino acids: CASSGTGGVTQYF. In nucleotides, the CDR3 is TGTGCCAGCAGTGGAACAGGGGGCGTTACGCAGTATTTT.

The chain carries TRBV4-1 and TRBJ2-1; 11 nucleotides align to TRBD2. Germline CDR1 reads MGHRA; CDR2 reads YSYEKL. There are 20 residues in the CDR3. Trimming took 3 bases from V and 4 from J; bases not matched to a gene: 17. In DNA, the CDR3 is TGCGCCAGCAGCCACCGCCAGGCTAGCGGGGGGCCGGAGTCTTACAATGAGCAGTTCTTC. Amino acids: CASSHRQASGGPESYNEQFF.

The rearrangement uses TRBV28 and TRBJ1-5; weak D call: TRBD1 (6 bases). The CDR3 loop spans 15 amino acids. Trimming removed 7 bases at V and 4 bases at J, with 17 bases between. Per the germline V gene, CDR1 is MDHEN and CDR2 is SYDVKM. The CDR3 DNA follows: TGTGCCAGCACCGGGGTGGGACACAATAATCAGCCCCAGCATTTT. Encoded protein: CASTGVGHNNQPQHF. Using reference TRBV28 and TRBJ1-5 for the parts outside the CDR3, the full variable domain is DVKVTQSSRYLVKRTGEKVFLECVQDMDHENMFWYRQDPGLGLRLIYFSYDVKMKEKGDIPEGYSVSREKKERFSLILESASTNQTSMYLCASTGVGHNNQPQHFGDGTRLSIL.

V usage is TRBV6-5 and J usage is TRBJ1-1, with D tentatively TRBD1 (6 bases). V was clipped by 6 bases and J by 4 bases, with 9 bases between them. CDR1 and CDR2 (germline): MNHEY, SVGAGI. The CDR3 is 12 residues long. In DNA form, the CDR3 reads TGTGCCAGCAGAACAGGGTTCACTGAAGCTTTCTTT. This codes for CASRTGFTEAFF.

V is TRBV4-2 and J is TRBJ2-5; 8 nucleotides match TRBD1. CDR1 LGHNA and CDR2 YNFKEQ come from the germline V gene. There are 15 residues in the CDR3. Trimming took 0 bases from V and 5 from J; bases not matched to a gene: 5. CDR3: CASSQETGVSETQYF. The CDR3 coding sequence is TGTGCCAGCAGCCAAGAGACAGGGGTATCGGAGACCCAGTACTTC.

This chain links TRBV19 with TRBJ1-3; 7 bases align to TRBD1. Trimming at V came to 5 bases and at J to 5 bases, leaving 9 bases not matched to a gene. This CDR3 is built from 15 residues. Germline assignment: CDR1 LNHDA and CDR2 SQIVND (reference sequence). CDR3 sequence: CASSDLEGGRNTIYF. CDR3 in DNA: TGTGCCAGTAGTGACCTTGAAGGGGGCAGAAACACCATATATTTT.

The J gene is TRBJ2-3, the V gene TRBV2; unclear D gene. Germline assignment: CDR1 SNHLY and CDR2 FYNNEI. The CDR3 extends over 12 amino acids. Trimming removed 5 bases from V and 0 bases from J, with 3 bases in between. The CDR3 here is CASSTSTDTQYF. CDR3 DNA: TGTGCCAGCAGTACTAGCACAGATACGCAGTATTTT. Combining the CDR3 with reference TRBV2 and TRBJ2-3 gives the whole variable domain EPEVTQTPSHQVTQMGQEVILRCVPISNHLYFYWYRQILGQKVEFLVSFYNNEISEKSEIFDDQFSVERPDGSNFTLKIRSTKLEDSAMYFCASSTSTDTQYFGPGTRLTVL.

The chain employs TRBV28 and TRBJ2-7; D is perhaps TRBD1 (6 bases). The CDR3 sequence is 15 residues long. Germline CDR1 reads MDHEN; CDR2 reads SYDVKM. Trimming stripped 10 bases from V and 0 bases from J, with 19 bases between. The CDR3 here is CATTGTGQSSYEQYF. Written as DNA, the CDR3 is TGTGCCACCACTGGAACGGGACAAAGCTCCTACGAGCAGTACTTC. The complete variable domain, with remaining parts taken from reference TRBV28 and TRBJ2-7, reads DVKVTQSSRYLVKRTGEKVFLECVQDMDHENMFWYRQDPGLGLRLIYFSYDVKMKEKGDIPEGYSVSREKKERFSLILESASTNQTSMYLCATTGTGQSSYEQYFGPGTRLTVT.

With regard to this clone: A read error may produce the germline difference seen at one junction end. The rearrangement links TRBV4-1 to TRBJ1-1; maybe TRBD1 (6 bases). Germline V gene lookup returns CDR1 MGHRA and CDR2 YSYEKL. The CDR3 is 16 amino acids. In nucleotides, the CDR3 is TGTGCCAGCAGCCAAGATCTAGGGGGTGGTCGGGTTGAAGCTTTCTTT. Translated: CASSQDLGGGRVEAFF.

V usage is TRBV2 and J usage is TRBJ1-5; possible D gene TRBD1, 6 bases. CDR1 and CDR2 from the germline V gene are SNHLY and FYNNEI. Trimming stripped 6 bases from V and 3 bases from J, with 15 bases between. The CDR3 loop spans 15 amino acids. The CDR3: CASRPKTGTNQPQHF. CDR3 nucleotides: TGTGCCAGCAGGCCAAAGACAGGAACCAATCAGCCCCAGCATTTT.

This clone occurred a few times. The chain recombines TRBV11-2 with TRBJ2-7; 7 bases line up with TRBD1. The junction had 4 bases not matched to a gene; V was cut back by 6 bases and J by 2 bases. Germline V CDR1 and CDR2: SGHAT, FQNNGV. CDR3 length: 13 amino acids. CDR3 bases: TGTGCCAGCAGTGAAGACAGGGCCTACGAGCAGTACTTC. It is translated as CASSEDRAYEQYF.

The chain carries TRBV2 and TRBJ1-2, with 8 nucleotides matching TRBD1. The CDR3 runs to 13 residues. Unmatched junction bases numbered 3, after V lost 1 base and J lost 8 bases. From germline, CDR1 is SNHLY and CDR2 FYNNEI. CDR3: CASSEETGEGYTF. As DNA, the CDR3 is TGTGCCAGCAGTGAAGAGACAGGGGAGGGCTACACCTTC.

This chain joins TRBV28 and TRBJ2-2; 10 nucleotides agree with TRBD2. After removal of 2 bases from V and 5 bases from J, the junction contained 8 bases not matched to a gene. This CDR3 has 17 residues. Germline V CDR1 and CDR2: MDHEN, SYDVKM. CDR3 sequence (DNA): TGTGCCAGCAGTTTAGTAAAGCGGGGGGGCCGTACCGGGGAGCTGTTTTTT. This gives the protein CASSLVKRGGRTGELFF.